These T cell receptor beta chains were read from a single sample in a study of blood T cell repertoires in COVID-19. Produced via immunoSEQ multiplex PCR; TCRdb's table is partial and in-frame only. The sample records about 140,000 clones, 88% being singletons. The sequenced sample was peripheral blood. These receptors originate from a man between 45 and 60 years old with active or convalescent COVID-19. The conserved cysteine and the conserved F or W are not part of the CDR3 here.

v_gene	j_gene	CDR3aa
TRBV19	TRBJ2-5	ASSIGGAEGPETQY
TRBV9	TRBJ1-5	ASSVHHSDSNQPQH
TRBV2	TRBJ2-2	ASRQDPTLPGELF
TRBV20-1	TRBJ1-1	STDRGTEAF
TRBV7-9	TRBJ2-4	ASSEPWQGGPKNIQY
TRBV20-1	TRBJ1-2	SASIGANGYT
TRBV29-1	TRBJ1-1	SLIINTEAF
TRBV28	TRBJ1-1	ASSFWTVNTEAF
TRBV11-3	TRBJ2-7	ASSLSGGSEQY
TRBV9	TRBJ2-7	ASSRAVAGGPFEQY
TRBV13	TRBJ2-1	ASSPTNNEQF
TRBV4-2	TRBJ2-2	ASSQGLAGGPDGELF
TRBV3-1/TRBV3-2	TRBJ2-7	ASSQRQGGVGEQY
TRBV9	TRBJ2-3	ASSVGDRSRGTDTQY
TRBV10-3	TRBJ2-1	AISELGTVEQF
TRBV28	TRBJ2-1	ASSFLGRGEQF
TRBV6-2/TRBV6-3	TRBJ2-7	ASSSTGTSLGKQY
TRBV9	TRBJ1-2	ASSVGTGNDYGYT
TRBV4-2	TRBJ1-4	ASSHPQGAANEKLF
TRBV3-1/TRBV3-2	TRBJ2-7	ASSQDLGAGREQY
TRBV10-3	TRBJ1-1	AIRETGRGAEAF
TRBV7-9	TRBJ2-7	ASSSTGGLSYEQY
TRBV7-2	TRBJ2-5	ASSLFHGLYGTQY
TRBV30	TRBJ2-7	AWSTAAQVLLGGYEQY
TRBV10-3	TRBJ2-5	AISIGGEQETQY
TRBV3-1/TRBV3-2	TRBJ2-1	ASSREGAGPNEQF
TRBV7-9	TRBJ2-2	ASSPRPPGWEGDTGELF
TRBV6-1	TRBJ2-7	ASSQAGASYEQY
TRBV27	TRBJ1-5	ASSRDRLAPQH
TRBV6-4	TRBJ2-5	ARNRGLETQY
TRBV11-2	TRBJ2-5	ASSTGIGQAEETQY
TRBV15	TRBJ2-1	ATSRGRASGASSYNEQF
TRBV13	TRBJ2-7	ASRQGSYEQY
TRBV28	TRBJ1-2	ASSPIDTGVGYGYT
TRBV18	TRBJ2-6	ASSPSSGANVLT
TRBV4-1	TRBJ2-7	ASSQSQGTLLEQY
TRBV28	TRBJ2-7	ASSFVTGSSYEQY
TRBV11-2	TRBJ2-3	ASSLAGQKSTDTQY
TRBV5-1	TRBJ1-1	ASSWGDRSGTEAF
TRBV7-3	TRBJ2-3	ASSSTGGRQDTQY
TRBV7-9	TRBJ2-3	ASSLEVVASGSTDTQY
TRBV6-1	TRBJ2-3	ASSYSTGDTQY
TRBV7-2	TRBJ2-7	ASSLRPSGRNHEQY
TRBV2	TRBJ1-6	ASNRQLDSPLH